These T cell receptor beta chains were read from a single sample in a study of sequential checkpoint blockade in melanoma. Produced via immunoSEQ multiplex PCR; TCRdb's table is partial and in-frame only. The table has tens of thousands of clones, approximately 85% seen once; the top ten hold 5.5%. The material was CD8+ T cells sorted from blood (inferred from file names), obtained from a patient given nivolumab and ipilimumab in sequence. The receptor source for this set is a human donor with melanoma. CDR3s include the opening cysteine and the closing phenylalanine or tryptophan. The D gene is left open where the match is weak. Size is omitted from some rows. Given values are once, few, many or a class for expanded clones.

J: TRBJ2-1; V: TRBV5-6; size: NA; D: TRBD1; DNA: TGTGCCAGCAGCTTCAGACCCACCTCGTGGGACAGGGAGCAGTTCTTC; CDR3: CASSFRPTSWDREQFF
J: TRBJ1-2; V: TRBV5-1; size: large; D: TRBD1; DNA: TGCGCCAGCAGCACAGGGACAGGGTTTAGGGCTAACTATGGCTACACCTTC; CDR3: CASSTGTGFRANYGYTF
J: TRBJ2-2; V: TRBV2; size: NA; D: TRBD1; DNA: TGTGCCAGCGGCCAGGGGGCCGTCGGGGAGCTGTTTTTT; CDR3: CASGQGAVGELFF
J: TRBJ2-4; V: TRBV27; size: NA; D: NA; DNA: TGTGCCTCCGCCACAGGGATTATAGACATTCAGTACTTC; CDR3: CASATGIIDIQYF
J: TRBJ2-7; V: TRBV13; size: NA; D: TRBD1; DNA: TGTGCCAGCAGCCCCCGGGACAGGGGATCCGAGCAGTACTTC; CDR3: CASSPRDRGSEQYF
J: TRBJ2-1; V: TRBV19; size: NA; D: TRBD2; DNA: TGTGCCAGTAGTATAGCGGGGGGGCCTTACAATGAGCAGTTCTTC; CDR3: CASSIAGGPYNEQFF
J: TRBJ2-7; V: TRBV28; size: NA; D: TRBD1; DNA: TGTGCCAGCAGTCCGCAGGCTATTTCTTGGGACAGGGTTGAGCAGTACTTC; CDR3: CASSPQAISWDRVEQYF
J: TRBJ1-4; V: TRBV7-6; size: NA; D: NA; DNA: TGTGCCAGCAGCCGTCCGGCAGGGGAAGTTAATGAAAAACTGTTTTTT; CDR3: CASSRPAGEVNEKLFF
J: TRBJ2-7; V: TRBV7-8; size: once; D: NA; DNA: TGTGCCAGCAGCTTCTTTGACAGCTACGAGCAGTACTTC; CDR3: CASSFFDSYEQYF
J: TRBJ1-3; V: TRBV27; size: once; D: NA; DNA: TGTGCCAGCAGTTTATACGGGTTCGGATCTGGAAACACCATATATTTT; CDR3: CASSLYGFGSGNTIYF
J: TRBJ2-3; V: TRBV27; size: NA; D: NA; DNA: TGTGCCAGCAGTTTAGGCTTCGGCACAGATACGCAGTATTTT; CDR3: CASSLGFGTDTQYF
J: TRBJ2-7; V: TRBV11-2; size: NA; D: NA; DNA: TGTGCCAGCAGCTTGAGTACGGAGCAGTACTTC; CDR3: CASSLSTEQYF
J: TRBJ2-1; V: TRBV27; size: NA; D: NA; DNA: TGTGCCAGCAGTCCCCGGGATAGCACATTCTATGAGCAGTTCTTC; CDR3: CASSPRDSTFYEQFF
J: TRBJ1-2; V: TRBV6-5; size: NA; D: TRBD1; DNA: TGTGCCAGCAGTTACGTCCAGGGGGGCGGCTATGGCTACACCTTC; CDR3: CASSYVQGGGYGYTF
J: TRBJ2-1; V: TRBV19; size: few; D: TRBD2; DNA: TGTGCCAGTAGTAGAGGGACTAGCGGGAGGGCGGATGAGCAGTTCTTC; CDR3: CASSRGTSGRADEQFF
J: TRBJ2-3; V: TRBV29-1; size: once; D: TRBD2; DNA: TGCAGCGTTGACGGCGGGAGGGCGAGGAGCACAGATACGCAGTATTTT; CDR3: CSVDGGRARSTDTQYF
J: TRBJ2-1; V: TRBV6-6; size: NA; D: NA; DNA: TGTGCCAGCAGCTATACTCGGAATGAGCAGTTCTTC; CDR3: CASSYTRNEQFF